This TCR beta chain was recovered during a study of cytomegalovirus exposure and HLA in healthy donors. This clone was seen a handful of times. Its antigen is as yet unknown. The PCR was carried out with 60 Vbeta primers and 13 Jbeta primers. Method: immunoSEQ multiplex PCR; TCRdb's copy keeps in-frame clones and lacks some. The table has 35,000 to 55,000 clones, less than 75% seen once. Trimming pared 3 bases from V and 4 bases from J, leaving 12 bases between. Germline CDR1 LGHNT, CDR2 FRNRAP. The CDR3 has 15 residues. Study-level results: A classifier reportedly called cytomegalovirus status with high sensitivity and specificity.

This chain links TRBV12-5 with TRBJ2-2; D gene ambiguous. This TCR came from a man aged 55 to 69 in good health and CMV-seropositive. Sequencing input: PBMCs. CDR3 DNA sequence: TGTGCTAGTGGTTTACTGACGGAGCCCACCGGGGAGCTGTTTTTT. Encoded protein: CASGLLTEPTGELFF. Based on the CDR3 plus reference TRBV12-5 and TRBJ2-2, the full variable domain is DARVTQTPRHKVTEMGQEVTMRCQPILGHNTVFWYRQTMMQGLELLAYFRNRAPLDDSGMPKDRFSAEMPDATLATLKIQPSEPRDSAVYFCASGLLTEPTGELFFGEGSRLTVL.